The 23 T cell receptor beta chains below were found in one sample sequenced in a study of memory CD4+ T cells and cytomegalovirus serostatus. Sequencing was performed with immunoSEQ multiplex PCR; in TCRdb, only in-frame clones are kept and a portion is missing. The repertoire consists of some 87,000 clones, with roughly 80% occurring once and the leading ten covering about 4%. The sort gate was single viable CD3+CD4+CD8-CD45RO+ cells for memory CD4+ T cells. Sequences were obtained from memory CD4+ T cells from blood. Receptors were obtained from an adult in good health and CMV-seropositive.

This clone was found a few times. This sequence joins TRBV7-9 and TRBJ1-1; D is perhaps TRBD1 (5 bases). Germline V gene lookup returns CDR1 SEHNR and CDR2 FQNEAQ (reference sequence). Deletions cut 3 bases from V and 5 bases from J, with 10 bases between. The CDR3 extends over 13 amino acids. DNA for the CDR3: TGTGCCAGCAGCTTTGGGGGTACGACTGAAGCTTTCTTT. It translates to CASSFGGTTEAFF.

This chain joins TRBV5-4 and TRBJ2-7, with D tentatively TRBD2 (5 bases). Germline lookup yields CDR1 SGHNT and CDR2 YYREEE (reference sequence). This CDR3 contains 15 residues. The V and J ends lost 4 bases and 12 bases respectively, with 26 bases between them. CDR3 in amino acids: CASSQDLNSMARGYF. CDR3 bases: TGTGCCAGCAGCCAAGACCTAAATTCCATGGCCCGGGGGTACTTC.

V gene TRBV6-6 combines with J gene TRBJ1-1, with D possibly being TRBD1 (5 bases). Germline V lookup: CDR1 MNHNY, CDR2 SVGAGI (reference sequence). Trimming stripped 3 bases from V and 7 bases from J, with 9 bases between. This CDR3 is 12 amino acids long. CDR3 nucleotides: TGTGCCAGCAGTTATCGACAGCTTGAAGCTTTCTTT. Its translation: CASSYRQLEAFF.

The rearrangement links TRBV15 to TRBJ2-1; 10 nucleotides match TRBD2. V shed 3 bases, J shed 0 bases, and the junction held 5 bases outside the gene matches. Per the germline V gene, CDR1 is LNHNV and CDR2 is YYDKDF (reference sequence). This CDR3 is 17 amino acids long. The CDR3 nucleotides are TGTGCCACCAGCAGGGGCCCTAGCGGGAGCTCCTACAATGAGCAGTTCTTC. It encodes CATSRGPSGSSYNEQFF.

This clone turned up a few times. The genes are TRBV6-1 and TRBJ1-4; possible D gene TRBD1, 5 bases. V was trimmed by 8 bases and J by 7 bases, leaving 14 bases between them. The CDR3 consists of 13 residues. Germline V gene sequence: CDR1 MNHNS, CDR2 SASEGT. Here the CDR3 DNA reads TGTGCCAGCCTACCCCAGGGTGGTGAAAAACTGTTTTTT. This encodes CASLPQGGEKLFF.

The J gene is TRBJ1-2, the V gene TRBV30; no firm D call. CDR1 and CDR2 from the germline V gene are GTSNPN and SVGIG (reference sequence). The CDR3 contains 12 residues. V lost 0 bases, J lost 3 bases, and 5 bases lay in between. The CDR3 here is CAWSVAYYGYTF. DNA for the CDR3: TGTGCCTGGAGTGTCGCGTACTATGGCTACACCTTC.

For the CDR3, the DNA is TGTGCCAGCAGCGTAGGCGGCAACCGCGGGGATACGCAGTATTTT. Its protein is CASSVGGNRGDTQYF. J is TRBJ2-3 and V is TRBV9, with D possibly TRBD2 on 5 matching bases. Per germline, CDR1 SGDLS and CDR2 YYNGEE. V was trimmed by 0 bases and J by 6 bases, leaving 14 bases between them. CDR3 length: 15 amino acids.

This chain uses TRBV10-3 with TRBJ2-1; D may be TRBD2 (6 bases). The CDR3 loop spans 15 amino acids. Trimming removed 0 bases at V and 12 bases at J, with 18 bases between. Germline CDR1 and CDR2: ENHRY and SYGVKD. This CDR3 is CAISESLGGKNGQFF. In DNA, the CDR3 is TGTGCCATCAGTGAGTCTTTGGGGGGAAAAAACGGGCAGTTCTTC.

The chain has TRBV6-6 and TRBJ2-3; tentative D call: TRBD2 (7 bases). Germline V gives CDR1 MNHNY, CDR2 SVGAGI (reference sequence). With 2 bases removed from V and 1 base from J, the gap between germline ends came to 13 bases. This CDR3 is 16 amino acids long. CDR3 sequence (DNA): TGTGCCAGCAGTTACAAGGGGGGGCTCGGCACAGATACGCAGTATTTT. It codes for CASSYKGGLGTDTQYF.

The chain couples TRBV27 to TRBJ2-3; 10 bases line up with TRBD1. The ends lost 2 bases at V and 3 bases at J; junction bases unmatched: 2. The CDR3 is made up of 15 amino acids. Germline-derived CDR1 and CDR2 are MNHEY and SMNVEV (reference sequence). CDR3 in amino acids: CASSLDRGPTDTQYF. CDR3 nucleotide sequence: TGTGCCAGCAGTTTAGACAGGGGGCCTACAGATACGCAGTATTTT.

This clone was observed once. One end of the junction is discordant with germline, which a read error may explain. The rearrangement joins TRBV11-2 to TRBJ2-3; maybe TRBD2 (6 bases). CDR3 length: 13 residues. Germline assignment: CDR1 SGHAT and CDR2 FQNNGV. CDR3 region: CASSLDRDSVLAF. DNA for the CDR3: TGTGCCAGCAGCTTAGATCGGGACTCCGTTCTAGCCTTT.

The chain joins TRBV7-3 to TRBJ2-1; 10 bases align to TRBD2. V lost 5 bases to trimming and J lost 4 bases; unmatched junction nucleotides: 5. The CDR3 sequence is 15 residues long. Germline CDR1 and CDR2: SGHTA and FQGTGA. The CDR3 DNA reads TGTGCCAGCAGCGGAACTAGCGGGGCATACAATGAGCAGTTCTTC. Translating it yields CASSGTSGAYNEQFF.

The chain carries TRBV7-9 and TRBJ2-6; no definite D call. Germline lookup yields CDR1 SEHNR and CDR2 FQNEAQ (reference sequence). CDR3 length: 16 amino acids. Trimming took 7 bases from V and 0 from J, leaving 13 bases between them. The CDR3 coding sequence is TGTGCCAGCACCCCGGGCCCCAGCTCTGGGGCCAACGTCCTGACTTTC. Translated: CASTPGPSSGANVLTF.

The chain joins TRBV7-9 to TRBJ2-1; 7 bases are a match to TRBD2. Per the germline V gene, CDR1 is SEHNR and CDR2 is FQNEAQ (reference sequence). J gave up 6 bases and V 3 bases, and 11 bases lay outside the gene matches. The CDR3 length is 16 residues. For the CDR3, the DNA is TGTGCCAGCAGCTTCTTGATGGGGAGGGGAAGCAATGAGCAGTTCTTC. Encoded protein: CASSFLMGRGSNEQFF.

The DNA for the CDR3 is TGTGCCAGCAGCTCCCCTCTAGCGGGAGAGGTATCTGGTAGCTATGAGCAGTTCTTC. As protein: CASSSPLAGEVSGSYEQFF. The chain employs TRBV7-2 and TRBJ2-1, with 10 positions matching TRBD2. CDR1 and CDR2 (germline): SGHTA, FQGNSA. The CDR3 spans 19 residues. With 4 bases clipped from V and 8 bases from J, the junction kept 20 bases outside the gene matches.

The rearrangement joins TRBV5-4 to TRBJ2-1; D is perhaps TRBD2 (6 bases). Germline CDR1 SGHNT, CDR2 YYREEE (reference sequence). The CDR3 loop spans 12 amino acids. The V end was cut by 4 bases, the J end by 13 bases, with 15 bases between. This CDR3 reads CASSQVADVQFF. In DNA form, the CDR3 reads TGTGCCAGCAGCCAAGTAGCGGACGTTCAGTTCTTC.

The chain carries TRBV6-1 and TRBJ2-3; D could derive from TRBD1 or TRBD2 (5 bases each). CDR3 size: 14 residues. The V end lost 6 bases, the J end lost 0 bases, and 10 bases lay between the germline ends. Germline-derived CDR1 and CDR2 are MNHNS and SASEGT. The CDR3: CASSGTISTDTQYF. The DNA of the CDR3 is TGTGCCAGCAGCGGGACGATTAGCACAGATACGCAGTATTTT.

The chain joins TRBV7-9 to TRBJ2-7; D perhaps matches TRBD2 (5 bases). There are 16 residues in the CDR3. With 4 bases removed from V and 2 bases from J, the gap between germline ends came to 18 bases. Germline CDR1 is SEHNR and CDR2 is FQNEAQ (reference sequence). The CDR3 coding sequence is TGTGCCAGCAGCTACACCCCCTATGCGGGTACCTACGAGCAGTACTTC. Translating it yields CASSYTPYAGTYEQYF.

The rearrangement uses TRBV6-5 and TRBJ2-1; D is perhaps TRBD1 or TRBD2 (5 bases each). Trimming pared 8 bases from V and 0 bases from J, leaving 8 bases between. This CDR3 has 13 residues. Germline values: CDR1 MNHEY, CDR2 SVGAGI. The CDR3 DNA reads TGTGCCAGCTGGGGACGCTCCTACAATGAGCAGTTCTTC. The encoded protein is CASWGRSYNEQFF.

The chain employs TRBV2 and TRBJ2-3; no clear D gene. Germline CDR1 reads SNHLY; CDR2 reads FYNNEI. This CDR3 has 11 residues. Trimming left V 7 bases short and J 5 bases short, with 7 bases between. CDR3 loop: CASMVRDTQYF. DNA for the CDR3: TGTGCCAGCATGGTCAGAGATACGCAGTATTTT.

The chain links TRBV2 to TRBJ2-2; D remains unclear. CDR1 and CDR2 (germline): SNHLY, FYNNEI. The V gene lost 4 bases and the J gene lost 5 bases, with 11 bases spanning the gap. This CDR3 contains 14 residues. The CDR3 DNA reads TGTGCCAGCAGTGCTACACCAAGAACCGGGGAGCTGTTTTTT. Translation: CASSATPRTGELFF.

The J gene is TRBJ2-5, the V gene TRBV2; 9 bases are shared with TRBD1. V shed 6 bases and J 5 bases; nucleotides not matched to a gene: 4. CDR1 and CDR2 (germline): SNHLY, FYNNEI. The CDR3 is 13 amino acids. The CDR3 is CASSRDRAETQYF. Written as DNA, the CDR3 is TGTGCCAGCAGCCGGGACAGGGCGGAGACCCAGTACTTC.

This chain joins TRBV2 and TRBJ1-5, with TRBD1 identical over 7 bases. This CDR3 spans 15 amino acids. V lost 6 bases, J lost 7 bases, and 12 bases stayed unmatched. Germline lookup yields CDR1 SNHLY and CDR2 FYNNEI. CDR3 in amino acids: CASRAEGGAGQPQHF. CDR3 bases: TGTGCCAGCAGGGCGGAAGGGGGCGCAGGACAGCCCCAGCATTTT.